This TCR beta chain was documented in a study of cytomegalovirus exposure and HLA in healthy donors. Amplification used 60 Vbeta primers and 13 Jbeta primers. Here immunoSEQ multiplex PCR was the method, and the copy in TCRdb shows in-frame clones only, minus some. Here the sample spans approximately 140,000 clones, 75% to 85% being singletons. A remark on this clone: Its antigen is still unknown.

All donors participated as healthy donors of bone marrow. Trimming left V 6 bases short and J 4 bases short, with 13 bases between. Germline CDR1 and CDR2: MDHEN and SYDVKM. CDR3 length equals 13 residues. Notes on the study in general: Being indistinguishable, some V segments were excluded, TRBV6-2 and TRBV6-3 among them. Reportedly, fewer N-insertions than the approximately 610-donor mean appeared in an Asian-associated ancestry cluster in a later analysis.

This chain uses TRBV28 with TRBJ2-7; maybe TRBD2 (5 bases). Sequencing input: PBMCs. This TCR was sampled from a woman aged 35 to 49 in good health and CMV-seronegative. This CDR3 is CASSPEVLYEQYF. Here the CDR3 DNA reads TGTGCCAGCAGCCCGGAGGTCTTATACGAGCAGTACTTC. The full variable domain, completed using reference TRBV28 and TRBJ2-7, is DVKVTQSSRYLVKRTGEKVFLECVQDMDHENMFWYRQDPGLGLRLIYFSYDVKMKEKGDIPEGYSVSREKKERFSLILESASTNQTSMYLCASSPEVLYEQYFGPGTRLTVT.